The 23 T cell receptor beta chains below were found in one sample sequenced in a study of response to subunit inactivated influenza vaccine. One entry per CDR3 protein results from TCRdb running MiXCR on the RT-PCR reads. Among about 830,000 distinct CDR3 sequences listed, about 18% were seen once. Sequenced material: PBMCs from blood, taken 5 days after vaccination. These receptors came from a man aged 50-60 years who received an inactivated influenza vaccine.

This clonotype was seen a handful of times. The chain is built from TRBV5-1 and TRBJ1-6, with a weak D call TRBD1 (5 bases). This CDR3 has 13 amino acids. V was clipped by 6 bases and J by 9 bases, with 13 bases between them. CDR1 and CDR2 from the germline V gene are SGHRS and YFSETQ. The CDR3 here is CASTEGSGSPLHF. CDR3 nucleotide sequence: TGCGCCAGCACCGAGGGGTCGGGTTCACCCCTCCACTTT.

V is TRBV19 and J is TRBJ2-2, with 7 bases aligning to TRBD1. The V and J ends lost 6 bases and 7 bases, in that order; junction bases with no gene match: 14. Germline V gene data show CDR1 as LNHDA and CDR2 as SQIVND (reference sequence). There are 16 residues in the CDR3. CDR3 in DNA: TGTGCCAGTAGCTCATCGTCAGCACAGGGGTACGGGGAGCTGTTTTTT. This encodes CASSSSSAQGYGELFF.

There are a few counts of this clonotype. The rearrangement uses TRBV27 and TRBJ1-1, with D possibly being TRBD1 (6 bases). The CDR3 is 15 amino acids. With 2 bases removed from V and 1 base from J, the gap between germline ends came to 11 bases. The germline gives CDR1 MNHEY, CDR2 SMNVEV (reference sequence). The CDR3 nucleotides read TGTGCCAGCAGTTTAGGGTGGGGACAGAACACTGAAGCTTTCTTT. Translated: CASSLGWGQNTEAFF.

This chain joins TRBV28 and TRBJ1-3, with D unclear. There are 14 residues in the CDR3. V lost 2 bases and J lost 7, with 12 bases in between. Germline CDR1 is MDHEN and CDR2 is SYDVKM. CDR3 DNA sequence: TGTGCCAGCAGTTTAAAAGTAGTAGGGAACACCATATATTTT. Residues: CASSLKVVGNTIYF. The full variable domain, its missing parts supplied by reference TRBV28 and TRBJ1-3, is DVKVTQSSRYLVKRTGEKVFLECVQDMDHENMFWYRQDPGLGLRLIYFSYDVKMKEKGDIPEGYSVSREKKERFSLILESASTNQTSMYLCASSLKVVGNTIYFGEGSWLTVV.

This clonotype was detected many times. The rearrangement joins TRBV10-3 to TRBJ2-2; the match to TRBD1 covers 7 bases. Germline trimming cut 0 bases from V and 0 bases from J; bases unmatched to any gene: 7. The CDR3 sequence is 18 residues long. CDR1 is ENHRY, CDR2 SYGVKD, per germline. The CDR3 protein is CAISESGMTGTNTGELFF. The CDR3 DNA reads TGTGCCATCAGTGAGTCTGGGATGACAGGGACGAACACCGGGGAGCTGTTTTTT.

The V gene is TRBV12-3 or TRBV12-4, the J gene TRBJ1-1; 8 bases match TRBD1. Losses at the gene ends were 3 bases for V and 10 bases for J; bases not matched to a gene: 1. The CDR3 sequence is 11 residues long. CDR3 region: CASSFRGLAFF. The CDR3 DNA reads TGTGCCAGCAGTTTCAGGGGGCTAGCTTTCTTT.

The CDR3 sequence: CATEGAGGSYNEQFF. The CDR3 DNA is TGTGCCACCGAGGGAGCGGGAGGTTCCTACAATGAGCAGTTCTTC. The chain couples TRBV24-1 to TRBJ2-1; TRBD2 aligns across 9 bases. J gave up 1 base and V 9 bases, and 6 bases lay outside the gene matches. This CDR3 has 15 amino acids. Per germline, CDR1 KGHDR and CDR2 SFDVKD.

This chain links TRBV4-3 with TRBJ1-1; D gene uncertain. This CDR3 spans 13 amino acids. Trimming stripped 0 bases from V and 5 bases from J, with 7 bases between. Per germline, CDR1 LGHNA and CDR2 YSLEER. Written as DNA, the CDR3 is TGCGCCAGCAGCCAAGATTCGCAGACTGAAGCTTTCTTT. It codes for CASSQDSQTEAFF.

The gene calls are TRBV5-1 and TRBJ2-5; D uncertain. Trimming left V 1 base short and J 0 bases short, with 7 bases between. The germline V gene encodes CDR1 SGHRS and CDR2 YFSETQ. CDR3 length: 14 amino acids. The CDR3 DNA reads TGCGCCAGCAGCTTGTTTAATGACCAAGAGACCCAGTACTTC. Residues: CASSLFNDQETQYF.

This clonotype was seen only a few times. The CDR3 nucleotides read TGTGCCAGCAGCTTAATGTTAGTCCCCTCCTACGAGCAGTACTTC. Translated, it gives CASSLMLVPSYEQYF. The chain uses TRBV7-2 and TRBJ2-7; D is ambiguous. CDR1 SGHTA and CDR2 FQGNSA come from the germline V gene. The V gene lost 2 bases and the J gene lost 0 bases, with 11 bases spanning the gap. The CDR3 sequence is 15 residues long.

This clonotype was counted only a few times. The chain carries TRBV7-9 and TRBJ2-7; D call uncertain. Trimming pared 5 bases from V and 0 bases from J, leaving 14 bases between. CDR3 size: 15 residues. Germline V gene sequence: CDR1 SEHNR, CDR2 FQNEAQ (reference sequence). The CDR3 protein is CASSPPSYYSYEQYF. Here the CDR3 DNA reads TGTGCCAGCAGCCCCCCCTCCTATTACTCCTACGAGCAGTACTTC.

The chain combines TRBV24-1 with TRBJ2-3; TRBD2 might be the D (5 bases). Germline V gene data show CDR1 as KGHDR and CDR2 as SFDVKD. The CDR3 is 15 residues long. Trimming took off 7 bases at V and 0 bases at J, with 13 bases between the two ends. CDR3 sequence (DNA): TGTGCCACCAGCAGCCGGGAAAAAAGCACAGATACGCAGTATTTT. This translates into CATSSREKSTDTQYF.

A few counts support this clonotype. The chain carries TRBV7-9 and TRBJ2-1, with no clear D. The length of the CDR3 is 15 residues. Per the germline V gene, CDR1 is SEHNR and CDR2 is FQNEAQ (reference sequence). Trimming stripped 4 bases from V and 0 bases from J, with 10 bases between. CDR3 loop: CASSSLRPSYNEQFF. The CDR3 nucleotides are TGTGCCAGCAGCTCCCTACGCCCCTCCTACAATGAGCAGTTCTTC.

This clonotype was seen more than once but under ten times. V and J are TRBV2 and TRBJ2-5, with 12 positions matching TRBD2. This CDR3 has 17 amino acids. The germline V gene encodes CDR1 SNHLY and CDR2 FYNNEI. V gave up 2 bases and J gave up 3 bases; unmatched junction bases: 7. CDR3 residues: CASSEWATSGSEETQYF. CDR3 nucleotide sequence: TGTGCCAGCAGTGAATGGGCGACTAGCGGGAGTGAAGAGACCCAGTACTTC.

The chain joins TRBV10-1 to TRBJ2-1; 8 positions match TRBD1. The CDR3 consists of 15 residues. CDR1 and CDR2 (germline): WNHNN, SYGVQD (reference sequence). With 2 bases clipped from V and 3 bases from J, the junction kept 3 bases outside the gene matches. Here the CDR3 DNA reads TGCGCCAGCAGTGAGGGACAGGGAGACTACAATGAGCAGTTCTTC. It translates to CASSEGQGDYNEQFF.

The rearrangement uses TRBV18 and TRBJ2-1; 7 nucleotides line up with TRBD1. Germline V CDR1 and CDR2: KGHSH, LQKENI. This CDR3 comprises 15 residues. With V trimmed by 0 bases and J by 8 bases, 7 bases remained unmatched. CDR3 sequence: CASSPPQRQGHEQFF. The CDR3 bases are TGTGCCAGCTCACCACCTCAACGACAGGGCCATGAGCAGTTCTTC.

CDR3 in amino acids: CSAGGFRAWYEQYF. The CDR3 DNA is TGCAGTGCTGGAGGGTTCCGAGCATGGTACGAGCAGTACTTC. This sequence joins TRBV20-1 and TRBJ2-7; the D gene is possibly TRBD2 (6 bases). Trimming pared 5 bases from V and 4 bases from J, leaving 18 bases between. CDR1 and CDR2 from the germline V gene are DFQATT and SNEGSKA (reference sequence). The CDR3 length is 14 residues.

This chain links TRBV4-1 with TRBJ2-1, with D perhaps matching TRBD1 (5 bases). This CDR3 comprises 15 residues. With 4 bases removed from V and 5 bases from J, the gap between germline ends came to 15 bases. Germline V gene lookup returns CDR1 MGHRA and CDR2 YSYEKL. For the CDR3, the DNA is TGCGCCAGCAGCCTCGGCCAGGTGGGGCACAATGAGCAGTTCTTC. It encodes CASSLGQVGHNEQFF.

The J gene is TRBJ2-7, the V gene TRBV20-1; possible D gene TRBD1, 5 bases. The CDR3 runs to 13 residues. Germline CDR1 DFQATT, CDR2 SNEGSKA (reference sequence). V lost 6 bases, J lost 5 bases, and 17 bases lay in between. CDR3 amino acids: CSADTWQGHEQYF. The CDR3 DNA sequence: TGCAGTGCCGACACGTGGCAGGGCCACGAGCAGTACTTC.

This clonotype was observed a few times. This chain connects TRBV12-3 or TRBV12-4 to TRBJ1-2, with D perhaps matching TRBD1 (5 bases). The length of the CDR3 is 15 residues. V dropped 6 bases and J dropped 7 bases, with 21 bases sitting between them. The DNA of the CDR3 is TGTGCCAGCAGCATTAGGGACGGTCTCTGGGGTGGCTACACCTTC. This translates into CASSIRDGLWGGYTF.

The chain recombines TRBV7-2 with TRBJ2-7; TRBD1 agrees at 10 bases. The ends lost 3 bases at V and 1 base at J; junction bases unmatched: 3. Per the germline V gene, CDR1 is SGHTA and CDR2 is FQGNSA. The CDR3 runs 15 residues. CDR3 in amino acids: CASSFEDRGSYEQYF. CDR3 sequence (DNA): TGTGCCAGCAGCTTCGAGGACAGGGGGTCCTACGAGCAGTACTTC. The whole variable domain, filled in from reference TRBV7-2 and TRBJ2-7, reads GAGVSQSPSNKVTEKGKDVELRCDPISGHTALYWYRQSLGQGLEFLIYFQGNSAPDKSGLPSDRFSAERTGGSVSTLTIQRTQQEDSAVYLCASSFEDRGSYEQYFGPGTRLTVT.

This clonotype was seen more than once but under ten times. V gene TRBV11-2 combines with J gene TRBJ2-5, with D unresolved. Germline CDR1 SGHAT, CDR2 FQNNGV. Trimming took off 1 base at V and 4 bases at J, with 16 bases between the two ends. The CDR3 runs to 16 residues. The CDR3 sequence is CASSLGYRALRETQYF. The CDR3 nucleotides are TGTGCCAGCAGCTTAGGATACCGGGCCCTAAGAGAGACCCAGTACTTC.

This clonotype came up a few times. The rearrangement joins TRBV15 to TRBJ1-2; D not certain. This CDR3 spans 15 amino acids. The germline gives CDR1 LNHNV, CDR2 YYDKDF (reference sequence). Trimming took 1 base from V and 3 from J, leaving 12 bases between them. The CDR3 loop is CATSRAGSSDYGYTF. The CDR3 nucleotides read TGTGCCACCAGCAGAGCGGGTTCGTCGGACTATGGCTACACCTTC.